The entry that follows covers one T cell receptor (beta chain) sequence. The sample comes from a study of blood T cell repertoires in COVID-19. Study-level background: The United States, Italy and Spain were the sources of the acute and convalescent COVID-19 samples. In each case, the material was cDNA or gDNA derived from T cells, B-cell-depleted T cells, or PBMCs.

Per the study methods: Amplification with reference gene primers provided the estimates of nucleated cell counts. TCRdb keeps only in-frame clones here, not all; method: immunoSEQ multiplex PCR. Clone size and V and J calls were adopted from that table, with D and trimming inferred from the DNA. The sample contains approximately 150,000 clones, approximately 91% of which appear only once. The CDR3 spans 15 residues. CDR1 is MNHNY, CDR2 SVGAGI, per germline (reference sequence). Trimming removed 2 bases at V and 5 bases at J, with 12 bases between. The clonotype originates from a man aged 65 to 79 with acute or convalescent COVID-19. The V call is TRBV6-6, the J call TRBJ1-4, with no clear D. The sample taken for sequencing was peripheral blood. The CDR3: CASSYGQLGNEKLFF. CDR3 in DNA: TGTGCCAGCAGTTACGGGCAGCTTGGAAATGAAAAACTGTTTTTT.